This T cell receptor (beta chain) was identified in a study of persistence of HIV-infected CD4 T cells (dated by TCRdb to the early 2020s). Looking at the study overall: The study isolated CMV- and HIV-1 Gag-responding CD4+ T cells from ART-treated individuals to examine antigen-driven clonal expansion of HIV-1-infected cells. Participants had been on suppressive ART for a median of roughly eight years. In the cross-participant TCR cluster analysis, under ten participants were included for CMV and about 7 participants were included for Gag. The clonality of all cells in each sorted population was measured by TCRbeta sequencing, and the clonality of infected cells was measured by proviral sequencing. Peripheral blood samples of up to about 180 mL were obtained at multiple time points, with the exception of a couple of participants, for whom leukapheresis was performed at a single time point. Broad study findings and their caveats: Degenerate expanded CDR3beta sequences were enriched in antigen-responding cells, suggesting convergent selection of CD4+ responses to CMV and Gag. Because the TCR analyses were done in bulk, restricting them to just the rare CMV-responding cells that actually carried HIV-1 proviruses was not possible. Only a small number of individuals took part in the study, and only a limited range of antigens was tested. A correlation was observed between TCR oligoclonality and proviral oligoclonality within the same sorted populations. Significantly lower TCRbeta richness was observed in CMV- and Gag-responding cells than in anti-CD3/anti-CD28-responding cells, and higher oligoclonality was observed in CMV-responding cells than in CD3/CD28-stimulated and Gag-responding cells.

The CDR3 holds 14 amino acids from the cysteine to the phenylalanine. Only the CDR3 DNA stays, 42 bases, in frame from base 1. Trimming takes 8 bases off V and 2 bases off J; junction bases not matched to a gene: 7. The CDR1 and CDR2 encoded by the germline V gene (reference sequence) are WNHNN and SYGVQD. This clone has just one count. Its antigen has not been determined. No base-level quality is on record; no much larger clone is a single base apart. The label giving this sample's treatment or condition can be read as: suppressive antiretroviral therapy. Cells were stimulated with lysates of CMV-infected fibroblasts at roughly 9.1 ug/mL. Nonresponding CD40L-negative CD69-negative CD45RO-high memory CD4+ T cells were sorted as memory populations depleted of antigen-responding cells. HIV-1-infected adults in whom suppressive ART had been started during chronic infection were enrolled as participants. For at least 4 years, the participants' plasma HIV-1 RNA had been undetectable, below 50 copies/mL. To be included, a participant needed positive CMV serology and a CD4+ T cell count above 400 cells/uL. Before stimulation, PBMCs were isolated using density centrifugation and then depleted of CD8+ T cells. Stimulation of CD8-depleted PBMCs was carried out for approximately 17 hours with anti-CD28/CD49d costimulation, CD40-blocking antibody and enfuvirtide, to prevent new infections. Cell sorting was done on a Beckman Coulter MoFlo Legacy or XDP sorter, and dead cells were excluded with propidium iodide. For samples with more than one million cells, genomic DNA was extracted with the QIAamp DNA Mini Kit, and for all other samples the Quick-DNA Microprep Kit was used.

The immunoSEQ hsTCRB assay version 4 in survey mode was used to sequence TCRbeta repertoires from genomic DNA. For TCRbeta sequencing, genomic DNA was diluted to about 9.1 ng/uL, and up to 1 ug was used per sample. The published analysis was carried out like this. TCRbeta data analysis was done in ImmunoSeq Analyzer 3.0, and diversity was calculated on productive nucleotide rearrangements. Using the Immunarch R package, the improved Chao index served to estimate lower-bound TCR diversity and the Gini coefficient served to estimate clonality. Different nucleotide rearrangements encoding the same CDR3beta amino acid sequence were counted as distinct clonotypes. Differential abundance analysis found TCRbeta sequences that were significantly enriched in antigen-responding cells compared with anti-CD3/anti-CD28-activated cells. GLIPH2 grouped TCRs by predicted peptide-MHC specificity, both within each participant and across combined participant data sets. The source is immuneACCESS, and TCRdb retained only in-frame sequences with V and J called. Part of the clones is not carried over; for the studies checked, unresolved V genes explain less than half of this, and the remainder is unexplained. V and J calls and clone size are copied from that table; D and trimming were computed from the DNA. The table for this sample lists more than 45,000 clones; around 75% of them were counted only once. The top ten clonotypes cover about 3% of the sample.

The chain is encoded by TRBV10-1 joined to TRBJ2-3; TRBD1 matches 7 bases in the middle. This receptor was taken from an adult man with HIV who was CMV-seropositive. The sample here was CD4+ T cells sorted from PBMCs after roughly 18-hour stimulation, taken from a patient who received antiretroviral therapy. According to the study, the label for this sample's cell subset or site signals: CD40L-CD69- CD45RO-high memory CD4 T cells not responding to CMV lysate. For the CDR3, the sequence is CASSRDSPTDTQYF. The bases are TGCGCCAGCTCCCGGGACAGTCCCACAGATACGCAGTATTTT.